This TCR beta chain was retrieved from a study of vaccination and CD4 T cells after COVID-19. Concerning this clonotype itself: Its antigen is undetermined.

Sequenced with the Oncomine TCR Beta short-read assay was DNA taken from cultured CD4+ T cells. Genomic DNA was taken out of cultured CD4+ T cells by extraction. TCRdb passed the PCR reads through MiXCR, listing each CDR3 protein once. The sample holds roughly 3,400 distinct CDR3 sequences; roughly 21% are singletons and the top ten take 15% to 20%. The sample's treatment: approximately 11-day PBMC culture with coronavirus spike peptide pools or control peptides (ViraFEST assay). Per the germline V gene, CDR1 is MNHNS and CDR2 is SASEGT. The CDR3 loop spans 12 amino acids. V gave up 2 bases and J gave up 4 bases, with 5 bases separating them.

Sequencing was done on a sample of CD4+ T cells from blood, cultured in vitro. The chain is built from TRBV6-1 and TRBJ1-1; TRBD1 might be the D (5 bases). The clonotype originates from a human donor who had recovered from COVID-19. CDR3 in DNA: TGTGCCAGCAGTGAAAGGGGCACTGAAGCTTTCTTT. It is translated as CASSERGTEAFF.